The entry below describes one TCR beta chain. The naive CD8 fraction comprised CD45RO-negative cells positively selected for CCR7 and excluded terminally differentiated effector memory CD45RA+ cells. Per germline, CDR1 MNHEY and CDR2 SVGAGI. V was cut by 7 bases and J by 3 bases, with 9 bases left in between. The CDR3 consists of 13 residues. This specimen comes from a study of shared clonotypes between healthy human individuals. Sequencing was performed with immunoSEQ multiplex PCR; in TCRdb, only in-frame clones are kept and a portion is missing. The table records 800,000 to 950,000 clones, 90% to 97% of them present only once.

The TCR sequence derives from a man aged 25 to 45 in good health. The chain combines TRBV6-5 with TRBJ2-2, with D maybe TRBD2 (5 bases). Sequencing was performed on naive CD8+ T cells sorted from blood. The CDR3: CASTRVHTGELFF. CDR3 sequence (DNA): TGTGCCAGCACGAGGGTCCACACCGGGGAGCTGTTTTTT.